Following are 16 T cell receptor beta chains from one sample sequenced in a study of T cell responses to AZD1222 COVID-19 vaccine. This table comes from immunoSEQ multiplex PCR, and its TCRdb copy is limited to in-frame clones, with some not included. The sample lists 65,000 to 95,000 clones, more than 75% seen once, with approximately 22% in the top ten. The sample was peripheral blood, taken on day 0 of AZD1222 vaccination. These receptors were taken from an adult in good health.

V usage is TRBV6-5 and J usage is TRBJ1-4, with 11 bases that match TRBD1. This CDR3 has 16 residues. J gave up 10 bases and V 3 bases, and 10 bases lay outside the gene matches. Germline V gives CDR1 MNHEY, CDR2 SVGAGI. The CDR3 DNA is TGTGCCAGCAGTTATCGGACAGGGGGCGGGAAGGGAAAACTGTTTTTT. It yields the protein CASSYRTGGGKGKLFF.

The table lists this clone with a count of one. V and J are TRBV5-1 and TRBJ1-6; D remains ambiguous. Germline CDR1 and CDR2: SGHRS and YFSETQ. The length of the CDR3 is 15 residues. Trimming shortened V by 0 bases and J by 5 bases, and 9 bases separated the two germline ends. This CDR3 reads CASSLDGRDNSPLHF. The CDR3 nucleotides are TGCGCCAGCAGCTTGGACGGCAGAGATAATTCACCCCTCCACTTT.

The chain carries TRBV7-9 and TRBJ1-2; D possibly corresponds to TRBD1 (5 bases). The CDR3 consists of 15 residues. Trimming pared 6 bases from V and 0 bases from J, leaving 14 bases between. From germline, CDR1 is SEHNR and CDR2 FQNEAQ (reference sequence). The CDR3 loop is CASRIGTLANYGYTF. DNA for the CDR3: TGTGCCAGCAGGATCGGGACTTTAGCTAACTATGGCTACACCTTC.

This clone was seen once. The chain has TRBV7-8 and TRBJ2-3; TRBD2 aligns across 15 bases. The germline gives CDR1 SGHVS, CDR2 FQNEAQ. With 5 bases clipped from V and 1 base from J, the junction kept 4 bases outside the gene matches. The CDR3 spans 17 residues. The CDR3 is CASSRRTSGGGTDTQYF. DNA of the CDR3: TGTGCCAGCAGCCGGCGGACTAGCGGGGGGGGCACAGATACGCAGTATTTT.

The rearrangement uses TRBV27 and TRBJ1-2; 7 bases map to TRBD1. The ends lost 4 bases at V and 7 bases at J; junction bases unmatched: 3. The CDR3 sequence is 12 residues long. The germline V gene has CDR1 MNHEY and CDR2 SMNVEV (reference sequence). The CDR3 coding sequence is TGTGCCAGCAGTTCACGGACAGGTGGCTACACCTTC. Residues: CASSSRTGGYTF.

This clone was seen many times. J is TRBJ1-1 and V is TRBV5-1; D remains unclear. CDR1 and CDR2 from the germline V gene are SGHRS and YFSETQ. The CDR3 totals 13 residues. The V gene lost 4 bases and the J gene lost 0 bases, with 7 bases spanning the gap. CDR3 in DNA: TGCGCCAGCAGCGGCACAGTGAACACTGAAGCTTTCTTT. This gives the protein CASSGTVNTEAFF.

V gene TRBV3-1 (or the pseudogene TRBV3-2) combines with J gene TRBJ1-2, with a tentative D call TRBD1 (5 bases). Germline-derived CDR1 and CDR2 are LGHDT and YNNKEL (reference sequence). Trimming took 0 bases from V and 8 from J, leaving 7 bases between them. This CDR3 is built from 12 residues. CDR3 DNA: TGTGCCAGCAGCCAAGACGGGGACGGCTACACCTTC. It encodes CASSQDGDGYTF.

J is TRBJ2-6 and V is TRBV2; the D gene is possibly TRBD2 (6 bases). The CDR3 has 17 amino acids. Deletions cut 2 bases from V and 0 bases from J, with 11 bases between. CDR1 and CDR2 (germline): SNHLY, FYNNEI. The CDR3 loop reads CASSERRGASGANVLTF. The CDR3, as DNA: TGTGCCAGCAGTGAAAGGAGGGGCGCCTCTGGGGCCAACGTCCTGACTTTC.

The V call is TRBV12-5, the J call TRBJ2-1; 8 bases are a match to TRBD2. The CDR3 is made up of 15 amino acids. Germline loops: CDR1 LGHNT, CDR2 FRNRAP. Trimming took 2 bases from V and 9 from J; bases not matched to a gene: 9. Written as DNA, the CDR3 is TGTGCTAGTGGTTTGAGTAGCGGGACCCGCCTTGAGCAGTTCTTC. Its protein product is CASGLSSGTRLEQFF.

This chain joins TRBV28 and TRBJ1-1; TRBD1 matches at 9 bases. Germline CDR1 MDHEN, CDR2 SYDVKM. The ends lost 4 bases at V and 1 base at J; junction bases unmatched: 4. This CDR3 comprises 15 residues. The CDR3 DNA sequence: TGTGCCAGCAGTTGGGAGACAGGGGGGAACACTGAAGCTTTCTTT. Translating gives CASSWETGGNTEAFF.

Comment on this clone: A much larger clone sits a single nucleotide away, making a read error possible. The J gene is TRBJ1-1, the V gene TRBV11-2; D unresolved. V shed 1 base and J shed 0 bases, with 3 bases lying between them. Germline V lookup: CDR1 SGHAT, CDR2 FQNNGV. The CDR3 has 13 amino acids. The CDR3 sequence: CASSLAMNTEAFF. DNA of the CDR3: TGTGCCAGCAGCTTAGCCATGAACACTGAAGCTTTCTTT.

This chain joins TRBV6-5 and TRBJ2-7; no reliable D call. The length of the CDR3 is 15 residues. The V gene's germline CDR1 is MNHEY and CDR2 SVGAGI. Trimming took off 2 bases at V and 6 bases at J, with 17 bases between the two ends. The CDR3 is CASSYSDSVPFEQYF. The DNA for the CDR3 is TGTGCCAGCAGTTACAGTGATTCTGTTCCCTTCGAGCAGTACTTC.

The chain links TRBV5-1 to TRBJ2-3, with a tentative D call TRBD1 (6 bases). Per the germline V gene, CDR1 is SGHRS and CDR2 is YFSETQ. Between the trimmed V and J ends, which lost 4 bases and 2 bases, there was a span of 11 bases. This CDR3 has 14 amino acids. The CDR3 sequence is CASSRRGDTDTQYF. The CDR3 nucleotides are TGCGCCAGCAGCCGCAGGGGTGACACAGATACGCAGTATTTT.

The chain combines TRBV14 with TRBJ1-4; D may be TRBD1 (5 bases). The CDR3 runs 15 residues. V lost 1 base and J 7 bases, leaving 13 bases between the germline ends. Germline V lookup: CDR1 SGHDN, CDR2 FVKESK. The CDR3 DNA sequence: TGTGCCAGCAGCCAAGCCATACAGGCTGGTGAAAAACTGTTTTTT. It is translated as CASSQAIQAGEKLFF.

The chain links TRBV30 to TRBJ2-1; 9 bases line up with TRBD2. CDR1 is GTSNPN, CDR2 SVGIG, per germline (reference sequence). The CDR3 is 13 amino acids. V shed 1 base and J 6 bases; nucleotides not matched to a gene: 1. For the CDR3, the DNA is TGTGCCTGGAGTGGGACTAGCGTCAATGAGCAGTTCTTC. Translation gives CAWSGTSVNEQFF.

The chain has TRBV20-1 and TRBJ2-7, with D hard to call. The CDR3 covers 11 residues. Germline V gene lookup returns CDR1 DFQATT and CDR2 SNEGSKA (reference sequence). V was shortened by 3 bases and J by 7 bases, with 10 bases between the two germline ends. DNA of the CDR3: TGCAGTGCTAGTTGGGCCGAAGAGCAGTACTTC. This gives the protein CSASWAEEQYF.